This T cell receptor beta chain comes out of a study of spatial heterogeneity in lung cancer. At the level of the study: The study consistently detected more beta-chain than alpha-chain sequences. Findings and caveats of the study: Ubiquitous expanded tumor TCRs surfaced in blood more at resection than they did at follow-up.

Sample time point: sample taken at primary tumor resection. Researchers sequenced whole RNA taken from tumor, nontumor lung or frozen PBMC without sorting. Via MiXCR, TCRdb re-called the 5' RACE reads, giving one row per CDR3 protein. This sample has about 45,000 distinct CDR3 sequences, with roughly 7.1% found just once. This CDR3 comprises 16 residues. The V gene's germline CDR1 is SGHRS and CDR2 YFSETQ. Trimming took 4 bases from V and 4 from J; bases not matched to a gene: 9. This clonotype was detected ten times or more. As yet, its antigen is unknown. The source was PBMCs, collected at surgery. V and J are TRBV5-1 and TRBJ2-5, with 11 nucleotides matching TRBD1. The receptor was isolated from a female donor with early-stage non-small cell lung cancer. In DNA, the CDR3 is TGCGCCAGCAGCACGCGGACAGGGGGCGAGCTAGAGACCCAGTACTTC. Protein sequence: CASSTRTGGELETQYF.